A single T cell receptor beta chain is shown here with its context. The CDR3 has 15 amino acids. Germline CDR1 and CDR2: SGHRS and YFSETQ. Trimming stripped 0 bases from V and 0 bases from J, with 9 bases between. This record belongs to a study of T cells in Graves' hyperthyroidism and ophthalmopathy. RNA transcripts served as the template for amplifying TCR beta CDR3 regions. A first-round RT-PCR of the TCR CDR3 used the HTBI primer set. TCRdb fed the multiplex PCR reads into MiXCR, producing one record per CDR3 protein. Here the sample spans approximately 600,000 distinct CDR3 sequences, under 15% being singletons.

Sequenced: blood. This clonotype originated in a woman aged 40 to 50 with Graves' ophthalmopathy. V gene TRBV5-1 combines with J gene TRBJ1-1; D not resolved. CDR3 DNA: TGCGCCAGCAGCTTGGTGGGCAGTCTGAACACTGAAGCTTTCTTT. Encoded protein: CASSLVGSLNTEAFF.